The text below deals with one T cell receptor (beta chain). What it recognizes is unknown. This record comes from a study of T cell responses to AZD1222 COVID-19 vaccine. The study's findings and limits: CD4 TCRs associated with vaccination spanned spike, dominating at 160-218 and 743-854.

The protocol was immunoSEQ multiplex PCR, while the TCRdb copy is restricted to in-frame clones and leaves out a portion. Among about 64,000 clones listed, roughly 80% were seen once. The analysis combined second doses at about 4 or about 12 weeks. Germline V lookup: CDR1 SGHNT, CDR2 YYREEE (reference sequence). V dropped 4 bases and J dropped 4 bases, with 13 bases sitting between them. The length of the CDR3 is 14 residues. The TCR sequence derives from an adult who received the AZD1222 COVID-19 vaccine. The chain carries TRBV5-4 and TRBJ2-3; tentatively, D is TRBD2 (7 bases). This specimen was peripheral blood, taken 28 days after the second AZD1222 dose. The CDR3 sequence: CASSPRGGSDTQYF. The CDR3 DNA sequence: TGTGCCAGCAGCCCTAGGGGGGGATCAGATACGCAGTATTTT.